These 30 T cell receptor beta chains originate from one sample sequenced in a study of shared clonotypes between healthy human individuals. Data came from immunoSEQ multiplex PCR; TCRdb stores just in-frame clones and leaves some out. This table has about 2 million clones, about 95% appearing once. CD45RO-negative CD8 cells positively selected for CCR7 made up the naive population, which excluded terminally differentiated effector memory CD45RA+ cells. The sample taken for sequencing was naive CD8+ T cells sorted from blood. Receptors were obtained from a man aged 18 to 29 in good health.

The CDR3 nucleotides read TGTGCCAGCAGCGTTCAGGCGGGGGCCCCCTACGAGCAGTACTTC. It translates to CASSVQAGAPYEQYF. The chain has TRBV9 and TRBJ2-7; possibly TRBD2 for D (7 bases). Germline values: CDR1 SGDLS, CDR2 YYNGEE. The V end lost 2 bases, the J end lost 2 bases, and 14 bases lay between the germline ends. The CDR3 extends over 15 amino acids.

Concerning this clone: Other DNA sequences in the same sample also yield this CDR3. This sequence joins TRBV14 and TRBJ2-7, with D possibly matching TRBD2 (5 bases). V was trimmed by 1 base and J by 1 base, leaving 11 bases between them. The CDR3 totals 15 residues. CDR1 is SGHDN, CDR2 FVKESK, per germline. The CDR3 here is CASSQGSGPSYEQYF. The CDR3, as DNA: TGTGCCAGCAGCCAAGGGAGCGGTCCGTCCTACGAGCAGTACTTC.

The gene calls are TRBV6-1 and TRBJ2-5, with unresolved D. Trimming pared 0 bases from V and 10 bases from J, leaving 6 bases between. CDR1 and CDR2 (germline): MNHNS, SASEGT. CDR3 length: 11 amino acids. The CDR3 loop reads CASSEARFQYF. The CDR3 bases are TGTGCCAGCAGTGAAGCCCGTTTCCAGTACTTC.

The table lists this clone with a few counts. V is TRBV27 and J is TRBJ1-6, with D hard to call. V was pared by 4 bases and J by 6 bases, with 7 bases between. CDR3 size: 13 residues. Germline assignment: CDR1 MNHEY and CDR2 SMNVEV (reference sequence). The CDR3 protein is CASSSWGNSPLHF. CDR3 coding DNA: TGTGCCAGCAGTTCATGGGGTAATTCACCCCTCCACTTT.

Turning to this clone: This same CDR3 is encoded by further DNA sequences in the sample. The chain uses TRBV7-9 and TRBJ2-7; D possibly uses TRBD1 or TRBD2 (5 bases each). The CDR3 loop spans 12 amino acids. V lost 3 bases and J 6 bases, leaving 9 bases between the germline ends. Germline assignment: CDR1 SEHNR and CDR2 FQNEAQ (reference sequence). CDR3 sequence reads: CASSFSGGEQYF. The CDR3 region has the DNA TGTGCCAGCAGCTTTTCTGGGGGCGAGCAGTACTTC. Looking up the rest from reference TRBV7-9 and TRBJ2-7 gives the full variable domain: DTGVSQNPRHKITKRGQNVTFRCDPISEHNRLYWYRQTLGQGPEFLTYFQNEAQLEKSRLLSDRFSAERPKGSFSTLEIQRTEQGDSAMYLCASSFSGGEQYFGPGTRLTVT.

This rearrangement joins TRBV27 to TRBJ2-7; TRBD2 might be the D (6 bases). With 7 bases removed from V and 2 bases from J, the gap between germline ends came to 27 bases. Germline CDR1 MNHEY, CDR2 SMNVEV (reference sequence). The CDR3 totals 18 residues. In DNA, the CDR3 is TGTGCCAGCACGGCCGTTTCGGTGGGGGGTCCTCTACCCTACGAGCAGTACTTC. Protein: CASTAVSVGGPLPYEQYF.

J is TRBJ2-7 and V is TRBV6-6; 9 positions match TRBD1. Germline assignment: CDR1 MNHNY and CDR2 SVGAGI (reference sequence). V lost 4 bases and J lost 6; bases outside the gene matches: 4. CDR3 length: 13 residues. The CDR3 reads CASSWDRDGEQYF. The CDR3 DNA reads TGTGCCAGCAGTTGGGACAGGGATGGCGAGCAGTACTTC.

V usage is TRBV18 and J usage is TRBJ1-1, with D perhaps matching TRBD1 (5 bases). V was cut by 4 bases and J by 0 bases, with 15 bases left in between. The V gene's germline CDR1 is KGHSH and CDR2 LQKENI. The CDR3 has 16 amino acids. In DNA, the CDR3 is TGTGCCAGCTCACTGATGGGGACTTTTATGAACACTGAAGCTTTCTTT. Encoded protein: CASSLMGTFMNTEAFF.

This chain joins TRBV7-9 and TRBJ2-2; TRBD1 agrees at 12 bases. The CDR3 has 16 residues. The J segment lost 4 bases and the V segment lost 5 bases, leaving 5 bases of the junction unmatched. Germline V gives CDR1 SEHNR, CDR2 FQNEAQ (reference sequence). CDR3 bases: TGTGCCAGCAGCCCCGGGACAGGGGGCTTCACCGGGGAGCTGTTTTTT. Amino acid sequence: CASSPGTGGFTGELFF. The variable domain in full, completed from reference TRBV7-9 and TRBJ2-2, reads DTGVSQNPRHKITKRGQNVTFRCDPISEHNRLYWYRQTLGQGPEFLTYFQNEAQLEKSRLLSDRFSAERPKGSFSTLEIQRTEQGDSAMYLCASSPGTGGFTGELFFGEGSRLTVL.

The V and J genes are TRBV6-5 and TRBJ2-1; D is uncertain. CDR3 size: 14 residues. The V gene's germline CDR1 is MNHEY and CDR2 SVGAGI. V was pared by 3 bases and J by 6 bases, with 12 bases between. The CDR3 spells CASSYSKTGNEQFF. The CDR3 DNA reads TGTGCCAGCAGTTATTCGAAAACCGGCAATGAGCAGTTCTTC.

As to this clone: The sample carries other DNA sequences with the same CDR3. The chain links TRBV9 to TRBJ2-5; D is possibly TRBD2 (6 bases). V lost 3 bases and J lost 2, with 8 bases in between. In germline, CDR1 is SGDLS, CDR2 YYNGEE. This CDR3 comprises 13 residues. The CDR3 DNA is TGTGCCAGCAGCGACGGGACTCAAGAGACCCAGTACTTC. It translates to CASSDGTQETQYF.

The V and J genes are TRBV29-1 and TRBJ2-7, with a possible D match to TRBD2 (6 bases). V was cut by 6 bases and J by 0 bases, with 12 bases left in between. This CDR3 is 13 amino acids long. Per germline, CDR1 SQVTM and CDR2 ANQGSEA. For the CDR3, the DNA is TGCAGCGTCTCAGGAGGGACCTCCTACGAGCAGTACTTC. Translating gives CSVSGGTSYEQYF.

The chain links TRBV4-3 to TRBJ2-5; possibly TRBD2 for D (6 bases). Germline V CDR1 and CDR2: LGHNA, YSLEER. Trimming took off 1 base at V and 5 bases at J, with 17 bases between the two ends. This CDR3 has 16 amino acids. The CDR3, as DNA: TGCGCCAGCAGCCAAGGTCCCGGGGCGGAGGGGGAGACCCAGTACTTC. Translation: CASSQGPGAEGETQYF.

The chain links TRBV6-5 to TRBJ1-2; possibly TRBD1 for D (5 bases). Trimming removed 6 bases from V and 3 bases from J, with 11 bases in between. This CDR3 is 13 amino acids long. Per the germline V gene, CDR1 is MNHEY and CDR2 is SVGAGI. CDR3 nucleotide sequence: TGTGCCAGCAGCCTAGGGGCTTACTATGGCTACACCTTC. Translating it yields CASSLGAYYGYTF.

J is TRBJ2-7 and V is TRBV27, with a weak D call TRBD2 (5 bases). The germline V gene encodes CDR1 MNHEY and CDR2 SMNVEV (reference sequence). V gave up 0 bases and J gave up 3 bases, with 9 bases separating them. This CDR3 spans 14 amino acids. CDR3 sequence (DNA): TGTGCCAGCAGTTTATCGACGAGCGGCTACGAGCAGTACTTC. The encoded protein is CASSLSTSGYEQYF.

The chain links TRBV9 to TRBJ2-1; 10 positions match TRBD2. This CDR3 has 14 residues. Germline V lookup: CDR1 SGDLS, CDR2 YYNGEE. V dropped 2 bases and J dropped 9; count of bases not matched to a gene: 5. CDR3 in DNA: TGTGCCAGCAGCGTCTTAGCGGGAGGCGGTGAGCAGTTCTTC. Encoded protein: CASSVLAGGGEQFF.

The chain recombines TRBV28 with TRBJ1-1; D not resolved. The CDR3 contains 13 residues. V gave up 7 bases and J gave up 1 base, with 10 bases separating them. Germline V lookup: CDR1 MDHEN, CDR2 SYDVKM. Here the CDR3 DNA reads TGTGCCAGCACCACAGCGAGGAACACTGAAGCTTTCTTT. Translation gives CASTTARNTEAFF.

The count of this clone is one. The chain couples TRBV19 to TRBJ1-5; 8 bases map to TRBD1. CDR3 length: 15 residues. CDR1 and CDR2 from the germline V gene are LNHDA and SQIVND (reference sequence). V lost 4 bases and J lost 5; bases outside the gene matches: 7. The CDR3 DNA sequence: TGTGCCAGTAGTACGGACAGGGAAGGATATCAGCCCCAGCATTTT. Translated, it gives CASSTDREGYQPQHF.

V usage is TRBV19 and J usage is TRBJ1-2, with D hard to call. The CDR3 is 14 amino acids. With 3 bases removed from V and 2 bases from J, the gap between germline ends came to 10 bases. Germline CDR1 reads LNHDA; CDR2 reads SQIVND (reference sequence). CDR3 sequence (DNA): TGTGCCAGTAGTATCGCATCGGGAAACTATGGCTACACCTTC. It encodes CASSIASGNYGYTF.

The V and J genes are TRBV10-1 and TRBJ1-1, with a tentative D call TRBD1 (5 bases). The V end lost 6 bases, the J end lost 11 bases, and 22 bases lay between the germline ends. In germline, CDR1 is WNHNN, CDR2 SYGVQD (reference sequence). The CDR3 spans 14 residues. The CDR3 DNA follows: TGCGCCAGCAGCCCGGGGATGACAGCTCTCGGCGCTTTCTTT. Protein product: CASSPGMTALGAFF.

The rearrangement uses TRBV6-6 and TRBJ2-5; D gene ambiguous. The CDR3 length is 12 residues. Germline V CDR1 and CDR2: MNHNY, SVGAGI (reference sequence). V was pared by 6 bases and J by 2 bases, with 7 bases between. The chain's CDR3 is CASSPLQETQYF. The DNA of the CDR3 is TGTGCCAGCAGCCCCTTGCAAGAGACCCAGTACTTC.

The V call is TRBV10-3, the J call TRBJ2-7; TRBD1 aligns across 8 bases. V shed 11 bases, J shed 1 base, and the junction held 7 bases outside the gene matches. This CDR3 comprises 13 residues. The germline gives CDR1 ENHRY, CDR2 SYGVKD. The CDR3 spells CAAATGVSYEQYF. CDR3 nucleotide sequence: TGTGCCGCCGCGACAGGGGTGTCCTACGAGCAGTACTTC.

CDR3 protein: CASSLGDHTEAFF. CDR3 DNA sequence: TGTGCCAGCAGCTTAGGGGACCACACTGAAGCTTTCTTT. This chain joins TRBV7-2 and TRBJ1-1; the D gene is possibly TRBD1 (5 bases). Trimming pared 1 base from V and 3 bases from J, leaving 6 bases between. Germline CDR1 reads SGHTA; CDR2 reads FQGNSA. The CDR3 totals 13 residues.

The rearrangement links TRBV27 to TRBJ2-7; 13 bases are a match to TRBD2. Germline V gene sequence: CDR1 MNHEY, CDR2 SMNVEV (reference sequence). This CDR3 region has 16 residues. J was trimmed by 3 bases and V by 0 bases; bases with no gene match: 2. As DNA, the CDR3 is TGTGCCAGCAGTTTATCGGGACTAGCGGGGCTCTACGAGCAGTACTTC. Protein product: CASSLSGLAGLYEQYF.

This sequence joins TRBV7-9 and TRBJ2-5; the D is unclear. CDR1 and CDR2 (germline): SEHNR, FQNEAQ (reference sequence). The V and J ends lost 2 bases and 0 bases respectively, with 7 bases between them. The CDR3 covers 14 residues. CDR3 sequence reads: CASSLKEYQETQYF. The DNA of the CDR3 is TGTGCCAGCAGCTTAAAAGAGTACCAAGAGACCCAGTACTTC.

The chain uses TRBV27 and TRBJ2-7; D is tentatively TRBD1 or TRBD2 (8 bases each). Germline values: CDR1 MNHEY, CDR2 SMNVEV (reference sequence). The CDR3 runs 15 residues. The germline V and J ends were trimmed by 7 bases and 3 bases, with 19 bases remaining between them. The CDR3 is CASTSGGTGVYEQYF. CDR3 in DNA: TGTGCCAGCACCTCGGGGGGGACAGGAGTCTACGAGCAGTACTTC.

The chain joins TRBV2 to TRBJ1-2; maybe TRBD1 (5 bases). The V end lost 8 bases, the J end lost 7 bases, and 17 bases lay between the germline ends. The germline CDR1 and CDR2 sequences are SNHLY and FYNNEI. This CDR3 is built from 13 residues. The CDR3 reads CASLGGDTAGYTF. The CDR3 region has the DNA TGTGCCAGCCTGGGAGGGGATACTGCTGGCTACACCTTC.

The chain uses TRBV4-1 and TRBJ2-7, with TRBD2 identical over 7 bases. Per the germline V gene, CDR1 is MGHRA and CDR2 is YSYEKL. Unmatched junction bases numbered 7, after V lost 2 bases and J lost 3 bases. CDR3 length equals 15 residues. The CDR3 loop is CASSQKSPSGYEQYF. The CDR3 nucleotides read TGCGCCAGCAGCCAAAAAAGTCCTAGCGGCTACGAGCAGTACTTC.

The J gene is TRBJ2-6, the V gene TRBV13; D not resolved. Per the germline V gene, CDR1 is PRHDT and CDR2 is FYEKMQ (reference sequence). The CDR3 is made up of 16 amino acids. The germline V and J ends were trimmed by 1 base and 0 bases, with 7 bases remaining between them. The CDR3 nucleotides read TGTGCCAGCAGCTTAGACCGGCCCTCTGGGGCCAACGTCCTGACTTTC. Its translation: CASSLDRPSGANVLTF.

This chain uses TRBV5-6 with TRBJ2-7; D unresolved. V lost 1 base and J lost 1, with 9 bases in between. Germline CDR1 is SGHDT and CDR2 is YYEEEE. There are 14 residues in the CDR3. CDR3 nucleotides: TGTGCCAGCAGCTTGCGCCGGATTTCCTACGAGCAGTACTTC. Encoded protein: CASSLRRISYEQYF.